This T cell receptor beta chain is from a study of human T cells and chemical hapten exposure. Study background: Sensitization involved placing 2% DPC onto a 2 cm by 2 cm region of upper inner arm skin.

CDR3 length: 18 amino acids. Germline values: CDR1 ENHRY, CDR2 SYGVKD. After removal of 4 bases from V and 3 bases from J, the junction contained 14 bases not matched to a gene. MiXCR, applied by TCRdb to the RACE reads, yields one record per CDR3 protein. The data contain 180,000 or so distinct CDR3 sequences, approximately 31% of them singletons. Time point here: pre-sensitization, week 0. Noted treatment: therapeutic diphenylcyclopropenone sensitization with weekly scalp DPC. Extraction yielded total RNA from whole blood (unfractionated). Study-level findings and limits: Relative to controls, expanded TCRs formed significantly more large CDR3 similarity clusters. With DPC sensitization, TCRs exceeding 1 in 1000 frequency showed no change.

Note on this clonotype: Antigen specificity is unknown.

The sequence came from a woman in her 30s with alopecia areata. Some clones in this sample may be carry-over from other donors' samples. The sequencing here drew on whole blood, taken in connection with sensitization to the hapten diphenylcyclopropenone (DPC). V gene TRBV10-3 combines with J gene TRBJ2-3, with 9 positions matching TRBD2. Here the CDR3 reads CAISGGGGVGLRTDTQYF. The CDR3 DNA reads TGTGCCATCAGTGGTGGCGGGGGGGTCGGCCTAAGGACAGATACGCAGTATTTT.